This T cell receptor (beta chain) emerged from a study of blood T cells in healthy people across ages. Combining a sample-barcoded 5' primer with a J-beta primer mix, a second PCR ran for about 7 to 12 cycles. TCRdb re-called the 5' RACE reads through MiXCR, storing one row per CDR3 protein. The sample lists 850,000 to 1,300,000 distinct CDR3 sequences, over 35% occurring once. The TCR comes from a woman aged 60-75 years in good health. The sequenced sample was blood.

CDR3 sequence reads: CAIGGVTSGYNEQYF. CDR3 in DNA: TGTGCCATCGGTGGAGTGACTAGCGGATACAATGAGCAGTACTTC. This rearrangement joins TRBV10-3 to TRBJ2-7, with 9 bases aligning to TRBD2. The germline CDR1 and CDR2 sequences are ENHRY and SYGVKD. V lost 8 bases and J lost 7; bases outside the gene matches: 15. The CDR3 is made up of 15 amino acids.